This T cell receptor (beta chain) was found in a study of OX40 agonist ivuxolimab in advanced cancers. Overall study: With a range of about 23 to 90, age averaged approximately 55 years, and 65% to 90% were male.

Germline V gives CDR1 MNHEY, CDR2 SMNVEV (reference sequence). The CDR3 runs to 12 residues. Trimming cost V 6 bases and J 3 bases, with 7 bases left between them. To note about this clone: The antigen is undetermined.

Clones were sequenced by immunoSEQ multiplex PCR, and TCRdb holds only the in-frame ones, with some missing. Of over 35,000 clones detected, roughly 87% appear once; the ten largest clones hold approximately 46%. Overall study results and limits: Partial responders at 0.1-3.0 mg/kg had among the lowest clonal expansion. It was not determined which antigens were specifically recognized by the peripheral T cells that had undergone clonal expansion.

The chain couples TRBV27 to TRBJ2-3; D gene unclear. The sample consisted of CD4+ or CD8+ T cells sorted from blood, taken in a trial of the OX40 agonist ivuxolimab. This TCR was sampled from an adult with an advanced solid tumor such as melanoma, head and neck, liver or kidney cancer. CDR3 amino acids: CASSPGTDTQYF. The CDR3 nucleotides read TGTGCCAGCAGCCCAGGAACAGATACGCAGTATTTT.